A few counts support the clone carrying this T cell receptor beta chain. The data derive from a study of blood T cell repertoires in COVID-19. Germline V gives CDR1 DFQATT, CDR2 SNEGSKA (reference sequence). The CDR3 loop spans 10 amino acids. V was shortened by 3 bases and J by 6 bases, with 6 bases between the two germline ends. In the authors' methods: By means of reference gene primer amplification, nucleated cell counts were estimated. Some clones are missing from TCRdb's copy, which holds only in-frame ones; the method was immunoSEQ multiplex PCR. That table gives V, J and clone size, and the DNA gave D and trimming. This sample has approximately 99,000 clones, with around 87% found just once.

The sequenced sample was peripheral blood. The chain is built from TRBV20-1 and TRBJ2-7, with D uncertain. The origin of this receptor is a human donor in a cohort sampled during active COVID-19. CDR3 amino acids: CSASSGEQYF. For the CDR3, the DNA is TGCAGTGCTAGCAGTGGCGAGCAGTACTTC.